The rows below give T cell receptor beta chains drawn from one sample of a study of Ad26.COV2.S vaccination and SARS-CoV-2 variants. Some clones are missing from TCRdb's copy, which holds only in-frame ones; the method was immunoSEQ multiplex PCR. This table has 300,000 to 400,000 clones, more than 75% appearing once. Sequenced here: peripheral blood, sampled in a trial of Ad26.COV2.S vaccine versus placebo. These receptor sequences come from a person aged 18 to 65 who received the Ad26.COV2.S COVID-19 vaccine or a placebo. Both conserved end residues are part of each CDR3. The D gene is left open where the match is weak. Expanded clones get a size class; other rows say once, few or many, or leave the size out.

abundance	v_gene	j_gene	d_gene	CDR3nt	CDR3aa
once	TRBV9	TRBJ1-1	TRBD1	TGTGCCAGCAGCCCTCGGGCAGGGGGGGACTCTGAAGCTTTCTTT	CASSPRAGGDSEAFF
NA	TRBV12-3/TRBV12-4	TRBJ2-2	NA	TGTGCCAGCATCCCTGGCGGGTCCGGGGAGCTGTTTTTT	CASIPGGSGELFF
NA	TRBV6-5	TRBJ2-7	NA	TGTGCCAGCAGTTACGCTGACAGTGCGGCCTACGAGCAGTACTTC	CASSYADSAAYEQYF
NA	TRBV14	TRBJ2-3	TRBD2	TGTGCCAGCAGCCGACATGATAGGCTAGCGGGGGAATTCACAGATACGCAGTATTTT	CASSRHDRLAGEFTDTQYF
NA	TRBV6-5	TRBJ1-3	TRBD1	TGTGCCAGCAGCTACGGTGGGACAGACGGAAACACCATATATTTT	CASSYGGTDGNTIYF
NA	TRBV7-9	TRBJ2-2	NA	TGTGCCAGCAGCTTTCCCGGCAGCAACACCGGGGAGCTGTTTTTT	CASSFPGSNTGELFF
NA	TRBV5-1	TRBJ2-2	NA	TGCGCCAGCAGCACCACAGGGCTCACCGGGGAGCTGTTTTTT	CASSTTGLTGELFF
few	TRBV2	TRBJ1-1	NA	TGTGCCTCGACACGTTACACTGAAGCTTTCTTT	CASTRYTEAFF
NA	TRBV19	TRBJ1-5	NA	TGTGCCAGTAGTGACGGACTGTATAGCAATCAGCCCCAGCATTTT	CASSDGLYSNQPQHF
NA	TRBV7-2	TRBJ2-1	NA	TGTGCCAGCAGCCTCAATCCCAAGAATGAGCAGTTCTTC	CASSLNPKNEQFF